These 15 T cell receptor beta chains share one sample of origin, sequenced in a study of CD8 T cells in ankylosing spondylitis. TCRdb re-analysed the 5' RACE reads in MiXCR, keeping a single row per CDR3 protein. The sample has 80,000 to 100,000 distinct CDR3 sequences, roughly 8.3% seen once; the top ten hold 9.9%. The sequenced sample was blood, either unsorted or a sorted T cell fraction (not recorded which). The receptors come from a male donor with ankylosing spondylitis or in good health (not recorded which).

This clonotype showed up many times. The gene calls are TRBV9 and TRBJ2-7; possible D gene TRBD2, 5 bases. The V end lost 0 bases, the J end lost 6 bases, and 10 bases lay between the germline ends. The CDR3 is 13 amino acids. Per germline, CDR1 SGDLS and CDR2 YYNGEE. CDR3 residues: CASSVGVEGEQYF. CDR3 DNA: TGTGCCAGCAGCGTAGGGGTAGAGGGCGAGCAGTACTTC.

This clonotype has a count of ten or more. The V gene is TRBV9, the J gene TRBJ2-5, with 14 bases identical to TRBD2. Germline V gives CDR1 SGDLS, CDR2 YYNGEE. The ends lost 0 bases at V and 4 bases at J; junction bases unmatched: 5. This CDR3 contains 17 residues. The CDR3 DNA is TGTGCCAGCAGCGTAGAGGGACTAGCGGGAGAGGGAGAGACCCAGTACTTC. Translated, it gives CASSVEGLAGEGETQYF.

In this sample, this clonotype turned up many times. This chain uses TRBV7-9 with TRBJ1-1; 9 bases map to TRBD1. This CDR3 is built from 14 residues. The germline V gene has CDR1 SEHNR and CDR2 FQNEAQ (reference sequence). The V segment lost 5 bases and the J segment 4 bases; nucleotides outside the gene matches: 5. CDR3 region: CASSMDRGFTEAFF. DNA of the CDR3: TGTGCCAGCAGCATGGACAGGGGTTTCACTGAAGCTTTCTTT.

The sample holds many counts of this clonotype. The chain recombines TRBV5-3 with TRBJ2-5; TRBD2 agrees at 11 bases. TRBV5-3 is classed as an ORF, of uncertain function. The CDR3 totals 15 residues. The V segment lost 1 base and the J segment 3 bases; nucleotides outside the gene matches: 2. This chain's CDR3 is CARSLPGLAEETQYF. The CDR3 DNA is TGTGCCAGAAGCTTGCCGGGACTAGCGGAAGAGACCCAGTACTTC.

This chain connects TRBV5-6 to TRBJ2-5; D possibly corresponds to TRBD1 (5 bases). Trimming pared 2 bases from V and 2 bases from J, leaving 7 bases between. The CDR3 has 13 amino acids. Germline CDR1 SGHDT, CDR2 YYEEEE. In DNA form, the CDR3 reads TGTGCCAGCAGCTTAAAGGGGCAAGAGACCCAGTACTTC. Translating gives CASSLKGQETQYF.

For this clonotype: One junction end disagrees with the germline gene, perhaps due to a read error. The chain carries TRBV7-2 and TRBJ2-2, with a tentative D call TRBD2 (7 bases). The CDR3 is 16 amino acids. Germline loops: CDR1 SGHTA, CDR2 FQGNSA. CDR3 DNA: TGTGTCAGCAGCTTTACGGGGGGCCCGAACACCGGGGAGCTGTTTTTT. It is translated as CVSSFTGGPNTGELFF.

The gene calls are TRBV11-2 and TRBJ2-2; unclear D gene. Trimming removed 5 bases from V and 9 bases from J, with 16 bases in between. The CDR3 spans 14 residues. Germline V gene sequence: CDR1 SGHAT, CDR2 FQNNGV. The CDR3 DNA follows: TGTGCCAGCAGCCGAAATAGAGGTCCTAGGGAGCTGTTTTTT. Translation: CASSRNRGPRELFF.

This sequence joins TRBV29-1 and TRBJ1-2; D unresolved. Germline CDR1 is SQVTM and CDR2 is ANQGSEA. The CDR3 length is 12 residues. The V end lost 5 bases, the J end lost 6 bases, and 13 bases lay between the germline ends. CDR3 coding DNA: TGCAGCGTTTCGCAGCCTGGCCATGGCTACACCTTC. Amino acid sequence: CSVSQPGHGYTF.

J is TRBJ2-2 and V is TRBV4-3; tentatively, D is TRBD1 (5 bases). There are 18 residues in the CDR3. The V and J ends lost 1 base and 4 bases respectively, with 19 bases between them. Germline lookup yields CDR1 LGHNA and CDR2 YSLEER. CDR3 sequence reads: CASSQAGNDGPPTGELFF. The CDR3 DNA follows: TGCGCCAGCAGCCAAGCAGGGAATGACGGACCACCCACCGGGGAGCTGTTTTTT.

This clonotype was counted ten times or more. The chain recombines TRBV24-1 with TRBJ1-3, with D maybe TRBD1 (6 bases). With 4 bases removed from V and 3 bases from J, the gap between germline ends came to 15 bases. Germline CDR1 and CDR2: KGHDR and SFDVKD. The CDR3 length is 16 residues. CDR3 sequence (DNA): TGTGCCACCAGTGACACCTGGACAGTTAGTGGAAACACCATATATTTT. This encodes CATSDTWTVSGNTIYF.

This clonotype has a count of ten or more. V usage is TRBV25-1 and J usage is TRBJ1-6; no firm D call. V dropped 4 bases and J dropped 4 bases, with 8 bases sitting between them. The CDR3 contains 14 residues. Germline V gene lookup returns CDR1 MGHDK and CDR2 SYGVNS. Written as DNA, the CDR3 is TGTGCCAGCAGTGTTGGGGTGTATAATTCACCCCTCCACTTT. Translation: CASSVGVYNSPLHF. Variable domain in full (rest from reference TRBV25-1 and TRBJ1-6): EADIYQTPRYLVIGTGKKITLECSQTMGHDKMYWYQQDPGMELHLIHYSYGVNSTEKGDLSSESTVSRIRTEHFPLTLESARPSHTSQYLCASSVGVYNSPLHFGNGTRLTVT.

This clonotype appeared a few times. The rearrangement joins TRBV10-3 to TRBJ2-2, with 8 bases matching TRBD1. Germline V gene lookup returns CDR1 ENHRY and CDR2 SYGVKD. Trimming removed 11 bases from V and 2 bases from J; junction bases left unmatched: 4. CDR3 size: 13 residues. The CDR3 spells CAVGTGNTGELFF. The CDR3 DNA follows: TGTGCCGTCGGGACAGGAAACACCGGGGAGCTGTTTTTT.

This clonotype was counted ten times or more. V and J are TRBV19 and TRBJ1-1, with D possibly matching TRBD1 (5 bases). Germline V gene data show CDR1 as LNHDA and CDR2 as SQIVND (reference sequence). The CDR3 totals 15 residues. Deletions cut 4 bases from V and 1 base from J, with 13 bases between. CDR3 coding DNA: TGTGCCAGTAGTACCGGGGCAAGTAGGAACACTGAAGCTTTCTTT. It is translated as CASSTGASRNTEAFF.

This clonotype was seen many times. The chain has TRBV7-6 and TRBJ2-7; D remains ambiguous. The CDR3 is 13 amino acids. Germline V gives CDR1 SGHVS, CDR2 FNYEAQ. Trimming took 5 bases from V and 6 from J, leaving 14 bases between them. Here the CDR3 reads CASSPGLNLEQYF. The CDR3 coding sequence is TGTGCCAGCAGCCCCGGTCTGAATCTCGAGCAGTACTTC.

This clonotype was detected ten times or more. The chain has TRBV20-1 and TRBJ1-2, with TRBD1 as a possible D gene (6 bases). V shed 0 bases and J shed 2 bases, with 16 bases lying between them. The CDR3 is made up of 16 amino acids. CDR1 is DFQATT and CDR2 is SNEGSKA in the germline V gene (reference sequence). In nucleotides, the CDR3 is TGCAGTGCTAGAGAACCGGGACAACCGAGAAACTATGGCTACACCTTC. As protein: CSAREPGQPRNYGYTF.